Listed below are T cell receptor beta chains from one sample, sequenced in a study of blood T cell repertoires in COVID-19. Measured with immunoSEQ multiplex PCR; TCRdb has only the in-frame clones, and not every one. This table has about 260,000 clones, around 87% appearing once. The specimen sequenced was peripheral blood. These receptors were taken from a woman between 45 and 60 years old with acute or convalescent COVID-19. Each CDR3 is given with its conserved first and last residue. Fields, in order: V gene, D gene, J gene, clone size, CDR3 DNA, CDR3 protein. A D gene is named only where the DNA matches it firmly. The size field is filled for only some rows; it gives once, few, many or a size class.

v_call: TRBV10-3; d_call: .; j_call: TRBJ1-1; clone_size: .; cdr3_nt: TGTGCCATCAGTGAGGAGATGAGAGCTTTCTTT; cdr3_aa: CAISEEMRAFF
v_call: TRBV2; d_call: .; j_call: TRBJ2-6; clone_size: .; cdr3_nt: TGTGCCAGCACGCGCTCTGGGGCCAACGTCCTGACTTTC; cdr3_aa: CASTRSGANVLTF
v_call: TRBV5-1; d_call: TRBD1; j_call: TRBJ1-1; clone_size: .; cdr3_nt: TGCGCCAGCAGCGAAGGACAGGGAATGAACACTGAAGCTTTCTTT; cdr3_aa: CASSEGQGMNTEAFF
v_call: TRBV11-3; d_call: TRBD2; j_call: TRBJ2-3; clone_size: .; cdr3_nt: TGTGCCAGCAGCCCCACCGGAGCGGGACTCTCAGATACGCAGTATTTT; cdr3_aa: CASSPTGAGLSDTQYF
v_call: TRBV27; d_call: .; j_call: TRBJ1-2; clone_size: .; cdr3_nt: TGTGCCAGCACTCCGGACAGATCGCACTATGGCTACACCTTC; cdr3_aa: CASTPDRSHYGYTF
v_call: TRBV24-1; d_call: TRBD2; j_call: TRBJ2-1; clone_size: .; cdr3_nt: TGTGCCACCAGTGAACCGACTAGCGGGGCGAGCTACAATGAGCAGTTCTTC; cdr3_aa: CATSEPTSGASYNEQFF
v_call: TRBV27; d_call: .; j_call: TRBJ1-2; clone_size: .; cdr3_nt: TGTGCCAGCAGTTTATCGGGTGCTTGGAGTAAGGACTATGGCTACACCTTC; cdr3_aa: CASSLSGAWSKDYGYTF
v_call: TRBV28; d_call: TRBD1; j_call: TRBJ1-6; clone_size: .; cdr3_nt: TGTGCCAGCGGAACATACAGGGGAGGACAGTCACCCCTCCACTTT; cdr3_aa: CASGTYRGGQSPLHF
v_call: TRBV11-2; d_call: .; j_call: TRBJ1-1; clone_size: .; cdr3_nt: TGTGCCAGCAGCAGAAGACTCAGAGCTTTCTTT; cdr3_aa: CASSRRLRAFF
v_call: TRBV28; d_call: TRBD1; j_call: TRBJ2-5; clone_size: .; cdr3_nt: TGTGCCAGCAGTGACAGGGCCGGTTGGGAGACCCAGTACTTC; cdr3_aa: CASSDRAGWETQYF
v_call: TRBV27; d_call: TRBD2; j_call: TRBJ2-2; clone_size: .; cdr3_nt: TGTGCCAGCCCTAGCGGGATGCCGAGGGACACCGGGGAGCTGTTTTTT; cdr3_aa: CASPSGMPRDTGELFF
v_call: TRBV7-3; d_call: TRBD2; j_call: TRBJ2-2; clone_size: .; cdr3_nt: TGTGCCAGCAGCTTACTAGCGGGAGTACCCGGGGAGCTGTTTTTT; cdr3_aa: CASSLLAGVPGELFF
v_call: TRBV6-5; d_call: .; j_call: TRBJ1-3; clone_size: .; cdr3_nt: TGTGCCAGCAGTTACGGAAGACTGTACTCTGGAAACACCATATATTTT; cdr3_aa: CASSYGRLYSGNTIYF
v_call: TRBV27; d_call: TRBD2; j_call: TRBJ2-3; clone_size: .; cdr3_nt: TGTGCCAGCAGTAGACTTCTAGCGGGAGTAGGCACAGATACGCAGTATTTT; cdr3_aa: CASSRLLAGVGTDTQYF
v_call: TRBV19; d_call: .; j_call: TRBJ1-1; clone_size: .; cdr3_nt: TGTGCCAGTTCCAACACTCGGGGAAACACTGAAGCTTTCTTT; cdr3_aa: CASSNTRGNTEAFF
v_call: TRBV9; d_call: TRBD1; j_call: TRBJ1-1; clone_size: .; cdr3_nt: TGTGCCAGCAGCCCTCACCCAGGTACAAATACAGGGGTCTGGACTGAAGCTTTCTTT; cdr3_aa: CASSPHPGTNTGVWTEAFF
v_call: TRBV28; d_call: TRBD1; j_call: TRBJ1-2; clone_size: .; cdr3_nt: TGTGCCAGCAGTTTATCAACAGGGGATGGCTACACCTTC; cdr3_aa: CASSLSTGDGYTF
v_call: TRBV7-8; d_call: .; j_call: TRBJ1-2; clone_size: .; cdr3_nt: TGTGCCAGCAGCTTAGCGGGGGGGGCACCGTTTTCGGGAGGTGGCTACACCTTC; cdr3_aa: CASSLAGGAPFSGGGYTF
v_call: TRBV7-8; d_call: .; j_call: TRBJ1-1; clone_size: .; cdr3_nt: TGTGCCAGCAGCGGACACACGAACACTGAAGCTTTCTTT; cdr3_aa: CASSGHTNTEAFF
v_call: TRBV9; d_call: .; j_call: TRBJ1-1; clone_size: .; cdr3_nt: TGTGCCAGCAGCCCCGGACATACTAAGAACACTGAAGCTTTCTTT; cdr3_aa: CASSPGHTKNTEAFF
v_call: TRBV18; d_call: TRBD1; j_call: TRBJ1-1; clone_size: .; cdr3_nt: TGTGCCAGCTCACCAGTGGACAGGGAAGCTTTCTTT; cdr3_aa: CASSPVDREAFF
v_call: TRBV6-4; d_call: TRBD1; j_call: TRBJ1-5; clone_size: once; cdr3_nt: TGTGCCAGCAGTGCCTCGGACAGGGGAGATAGCAATCAGCCCCAGCATTTT; cdr3_aa: CASSASDRGDSNQPQHF
v_call: TRBV5-1; d_call: TRBD2; j_call: TRBJ2-7; clone_size: .; cdr3_nt: TGCGCCAGCGGCCCGCAGGGACTAACCTACGAGCAGTACTTC; cdr3_aa: CASGPQGLTYEQYF
v_call: TRBV7-9; d_call: TRBD2; j_call: TRBJ2-7; clone_size: .; cdr3_nt: TGTGCCAGCAGCTGGACTAGCGGGAGGCGGGACGAGCAGTACTTC; cdr3_aa: CASSWTSGRRDEQYF
v_call: TRBV10-3; d_call: .; j_call: TRBJ1-4; clone_size: .; cdr3_nt: TGTGCCATCAGTGACGGGGGGGCTAATGAAAAACTGTTTTTT; cdr3_aa: CAISDGGANEKLFF
v_call: TRBV28; d_call: TRBD1; j_call: TRBJ1-1; clone_size: .; cdr3_nt: TGTGCCAGCAGTTTCGAAGGGGGCCCGCATGAAGCTTTCTTT; cdr3_aa: CASSFEGGPHEAFF
v_call: TRBV5-4; d_call: .; j_call: TRBJ2-1; clone_size: .; cdr3_nt: TGTGCCAGCAGCGTCCCGATAGCTTATGAGCAGTTCTTC; cdr3_aa: CASSVPIAYEQFF
v_call: TRBV7-9; d_call: TRBD2; j_call: TRBJ2-1; clone_size: .; cdr3_nt: TGTGCCAGCAGCCGCGCGGCTAGCGGGGCTTATGAGCAGTTCTTC; cdr3_aa: CASSRAASGAYEQFF
v_call: TRBV4-2; d_call: .; j_call: TRBJ2-1; clone_size: .; cdr3_nt: TGTGCCAGCAGCCAAGATTTAGCGTCAGGCCCCTCCTACAATGAGCAGTTCTTC; cdr3_aa: CASSQDLASGPSYNEQFF
v_call: TRBV28; d_call: .; j_call: TRBJ1-1; clone_size: .; cdr3_nt: TGTGCCAGCAGTTGGACCCTCAGGGCCACTGAAGCTTTCTTT; cdr3_aa: CASSWTLRATEAFF
v_call: TRBV5-6; d_call: .; j_call: TRBJ1-4; clone_size: .; cdr3_nt: TGTGCCAGCAGCTTGGTTTCTTCAACTAATGAAAAACTGTTTTTT; cdr3_aa: CASSLVSSTNEKLFF
v_call: TRBV27; d_call: .; j_call: TRBJ2-1; clone_size: .; cdr3_nt: TGTGCCAGCAGTGCCCTAGGCGGACAGACAATAGCCTACAATGAGCAGTTCTTC; cdr3_aa: CASSALGGQTIAYNEQFF
v_call: TRBV2; d_call: TRBD1; j_call: TRBJ1-2; clone_size: .; cdr3_nt: TGTGCCAGCAGTGGACAGGGGGCGACGGATGGCTACACCTTC; cdr3_aa: CASSGQGATDGYTF
v_call: TRBV6-2/TRBV6-3; d_call: .; j_call: TRBJ2-1; clone_size: .; cdr3_nt: TGTGCCAGCAGTTACCGGTCGGGAACCTACAATGAGCAGTTCTTC; cdr3_aa: CASSYRSGTYNEQFF
v_call: TRBV20-1; d_call: TRBD2; j_call: TRBJ2-7; clone_size: .; cdr3_nt: TGCAGTGCTAGTCCGGGACTAGCGGGAGACGAGCAGTACTTC; cdr3_aa: CSASPGLAGDEQYF
v_call: TRBV27; d_call: .; j_call: TRBJ2-1; clone_size: once; cdr3_nt: TGTGCCAGCAGTTTACAGGGAATCGATGAGCAGTTCTTC; cdr3_aa: CASSLQGIDEQFF
v_call: TRBV19; d_call: .; j_call: TRBJ2-7; clone_size: .; cdr3_nt: TGTGCCAGTAGCCGACAGGCTAGGGTCTACGAGCAGTACTTC; cdr3_aa: CASSRQARVYEQYF
v_call: TRBV9; d_call: TRBD2; j_call: TRBJ2-1; clone_size: .; cdr3_nt: TGTGCCAGCAGCGTAACCGGGACTAGCGGCTCCTACAATGAGCAGTTCTTC; cdr3_aa: CASSVTGTSGSYNEQFF
v_call: TRBV9; d_call: .; j_call: TRBJ2-1; clone_size: .; cdr3_nt: TGTGCCAGCAGCGCCGGGAGCAACAGCCTCTCCTACAATGAGCAGTTCTTC; cdr3_aa: CASSAGSNSLSYNEQFF
v_call: TRBV24-1; d_call: TRBD1; j_call: TRBJ2-7; clone_size: .; cdr3_nt: TGTGCCACCAGTGATCCCGGGACAGGGGTCCCCTACGAGCAGTACTTC; cdr3_aa: CATSDPGTGVPYEQYF